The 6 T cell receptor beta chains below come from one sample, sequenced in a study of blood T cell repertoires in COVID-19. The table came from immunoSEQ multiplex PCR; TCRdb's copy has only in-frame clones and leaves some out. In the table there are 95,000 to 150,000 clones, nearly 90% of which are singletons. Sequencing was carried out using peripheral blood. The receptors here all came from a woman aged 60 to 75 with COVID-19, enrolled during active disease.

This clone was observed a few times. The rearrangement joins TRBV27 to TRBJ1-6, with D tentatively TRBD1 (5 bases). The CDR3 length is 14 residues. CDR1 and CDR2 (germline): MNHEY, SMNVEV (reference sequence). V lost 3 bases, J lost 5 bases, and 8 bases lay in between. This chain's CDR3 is CASSFWGDNSPLHF. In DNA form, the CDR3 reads TGTGCCAGCAGTTTTTGGGGGGATAATTCACCCCTCCACTTT.

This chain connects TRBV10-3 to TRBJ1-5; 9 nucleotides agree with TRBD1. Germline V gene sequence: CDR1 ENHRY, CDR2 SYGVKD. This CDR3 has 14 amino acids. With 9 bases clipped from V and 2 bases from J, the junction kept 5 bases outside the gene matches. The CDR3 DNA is TGTGCCATTGGGACAGGGTCTGGCAATCAGCCCCAGCATTTT. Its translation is CAIGTGSGNQPQHF.

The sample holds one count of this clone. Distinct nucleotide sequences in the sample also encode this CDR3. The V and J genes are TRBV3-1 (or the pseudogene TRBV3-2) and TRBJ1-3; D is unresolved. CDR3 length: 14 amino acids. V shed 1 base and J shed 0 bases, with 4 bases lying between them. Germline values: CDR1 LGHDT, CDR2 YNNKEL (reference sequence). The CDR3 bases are TGTGCCAGCAGCCAAGCGGGCTCTGGAAACACCATATATTTT. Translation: CASSQAGSGNTIYF.

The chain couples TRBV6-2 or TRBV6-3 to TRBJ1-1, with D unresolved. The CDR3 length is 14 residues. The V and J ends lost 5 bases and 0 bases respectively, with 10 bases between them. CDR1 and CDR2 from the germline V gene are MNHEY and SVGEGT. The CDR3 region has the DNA TGTGCCAGCAGTCGGGATCGGATGAACACTGAAGCTTTCTTT. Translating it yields CASSRDRMNTEAFF.

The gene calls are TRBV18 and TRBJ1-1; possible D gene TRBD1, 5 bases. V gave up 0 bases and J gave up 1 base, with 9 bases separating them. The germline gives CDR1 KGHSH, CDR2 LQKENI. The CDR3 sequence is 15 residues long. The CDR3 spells CASSPPEGPNTEAFF. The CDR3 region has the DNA TGTGCCAGCTCACCACCGGAGGGGCCGAACACTGAAGCTTTCTTT.

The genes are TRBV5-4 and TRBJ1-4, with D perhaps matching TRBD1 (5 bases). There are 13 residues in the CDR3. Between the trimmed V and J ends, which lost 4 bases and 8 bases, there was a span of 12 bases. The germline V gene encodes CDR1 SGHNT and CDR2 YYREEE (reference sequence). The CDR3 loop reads CASSLGTQEKLFF. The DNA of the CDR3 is TGTGCCAGCAGCCTAGGGACTCAAGAAAAACTGTTTTTT. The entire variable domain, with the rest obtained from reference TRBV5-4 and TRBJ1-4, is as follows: ETGVTQSPTHLIKTRGQQVTLRCSSQSGHNTVSWYQQALGQGPQFIFQYYREEENGRGNFPPRFSGLQFPNYSSELNVNALELDDSALYLCASSLGTQEKLFFGSGTQLSVL.